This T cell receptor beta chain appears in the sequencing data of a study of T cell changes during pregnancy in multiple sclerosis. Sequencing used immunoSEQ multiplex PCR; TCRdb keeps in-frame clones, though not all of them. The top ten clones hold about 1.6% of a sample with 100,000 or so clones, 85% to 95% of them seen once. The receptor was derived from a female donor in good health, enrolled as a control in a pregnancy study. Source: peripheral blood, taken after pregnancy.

The CDR3 is CASSYTANTGELFF. DNA of the CDR3: TGTGCCAGCAGTTACACGGCGAACACCGGGGAGCTGTTTTTT. J is TRBJ2-2 and V is TRBV6-5; D not certain. Germline V gives CDR1 MNHEY, CDR2 SVGAGI. With 2 bases removed from V and 0 bases from J, the gap between germline ends came to 4 bases. The CDR3 length is 14 residues.